Following are 2 T cell receptor beta chains from one sample sequenced in a study of cytomegalovirus exposure and HLA in healthy donors. Generated by immunoSEQ multiplex PCR, the TCRdb table keeps only in-frame clones and is missing some. Here the sample spans more than 250,000 clones, 86% being singletons. Source material: PBMCs. All receptors derive from a young woman in good health and CMV-seronegative.

V gene TRBV4-3 combines with J gene TRBJ2-4; 11 bases fit TRBD2. CDR3 length: 16 residues. From germline, CDR1 is LGHNA and CDR2 YSLEER. The J segment lost 6 bases and the V segment lost 0 bases, leaving 4 bases of the junction unmatched. CDR3 nucleotide sequence: TGCGCCAGCAGCCAAGAGGCTACTAGCGGGGGAAACATTCAGTACTTC. Its protein is CASSQEATSGGNIQYF.

CDR3: CASGTTGVGEAFF. The CDR3 coding sequence is TGTGCTAGTGGTACCACAGGGGTGGGTGAAGCTTTCTTT. V is TRBV12-5 and J is TRBJ1-1; 7 bases align to TRBD1. V trimming: 5 bases; J trimming: 7 bases; junction bases outside the gene matches: 7. The CDR3 loop spans 13 amino acids. Germline V gene lookup returns CDR1 LGHNT and CDR2 FRNRAP.